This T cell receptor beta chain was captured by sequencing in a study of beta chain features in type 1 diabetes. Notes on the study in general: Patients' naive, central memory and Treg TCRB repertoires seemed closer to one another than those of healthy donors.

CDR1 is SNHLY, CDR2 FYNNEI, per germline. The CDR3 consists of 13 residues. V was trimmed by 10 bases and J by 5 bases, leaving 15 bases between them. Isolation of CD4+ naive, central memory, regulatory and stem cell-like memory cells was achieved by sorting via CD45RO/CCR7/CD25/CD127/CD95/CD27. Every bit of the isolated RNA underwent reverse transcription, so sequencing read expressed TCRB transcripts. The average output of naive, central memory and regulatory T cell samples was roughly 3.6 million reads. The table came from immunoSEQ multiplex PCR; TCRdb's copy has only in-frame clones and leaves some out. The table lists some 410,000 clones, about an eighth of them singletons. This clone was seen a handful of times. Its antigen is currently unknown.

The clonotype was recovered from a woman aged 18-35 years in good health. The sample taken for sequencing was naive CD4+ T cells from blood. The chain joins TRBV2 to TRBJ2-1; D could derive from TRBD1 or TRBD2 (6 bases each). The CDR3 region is CANWGAGDNEQFF. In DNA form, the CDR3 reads TGTGCCAACTGGGGGGCAGGAGACAATGAGCAGTTCTTC. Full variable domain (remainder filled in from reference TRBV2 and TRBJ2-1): EPEVTQTPSHQVTQMGQEVILRCVPISNHLYFYWYRQILGQKVEFLVSFYNNEISEKSEIFDDQFSVERPDGSNFTLKIRSTKLEDSAMYFCANWGAGDNEQFFGPGTRLTVL.